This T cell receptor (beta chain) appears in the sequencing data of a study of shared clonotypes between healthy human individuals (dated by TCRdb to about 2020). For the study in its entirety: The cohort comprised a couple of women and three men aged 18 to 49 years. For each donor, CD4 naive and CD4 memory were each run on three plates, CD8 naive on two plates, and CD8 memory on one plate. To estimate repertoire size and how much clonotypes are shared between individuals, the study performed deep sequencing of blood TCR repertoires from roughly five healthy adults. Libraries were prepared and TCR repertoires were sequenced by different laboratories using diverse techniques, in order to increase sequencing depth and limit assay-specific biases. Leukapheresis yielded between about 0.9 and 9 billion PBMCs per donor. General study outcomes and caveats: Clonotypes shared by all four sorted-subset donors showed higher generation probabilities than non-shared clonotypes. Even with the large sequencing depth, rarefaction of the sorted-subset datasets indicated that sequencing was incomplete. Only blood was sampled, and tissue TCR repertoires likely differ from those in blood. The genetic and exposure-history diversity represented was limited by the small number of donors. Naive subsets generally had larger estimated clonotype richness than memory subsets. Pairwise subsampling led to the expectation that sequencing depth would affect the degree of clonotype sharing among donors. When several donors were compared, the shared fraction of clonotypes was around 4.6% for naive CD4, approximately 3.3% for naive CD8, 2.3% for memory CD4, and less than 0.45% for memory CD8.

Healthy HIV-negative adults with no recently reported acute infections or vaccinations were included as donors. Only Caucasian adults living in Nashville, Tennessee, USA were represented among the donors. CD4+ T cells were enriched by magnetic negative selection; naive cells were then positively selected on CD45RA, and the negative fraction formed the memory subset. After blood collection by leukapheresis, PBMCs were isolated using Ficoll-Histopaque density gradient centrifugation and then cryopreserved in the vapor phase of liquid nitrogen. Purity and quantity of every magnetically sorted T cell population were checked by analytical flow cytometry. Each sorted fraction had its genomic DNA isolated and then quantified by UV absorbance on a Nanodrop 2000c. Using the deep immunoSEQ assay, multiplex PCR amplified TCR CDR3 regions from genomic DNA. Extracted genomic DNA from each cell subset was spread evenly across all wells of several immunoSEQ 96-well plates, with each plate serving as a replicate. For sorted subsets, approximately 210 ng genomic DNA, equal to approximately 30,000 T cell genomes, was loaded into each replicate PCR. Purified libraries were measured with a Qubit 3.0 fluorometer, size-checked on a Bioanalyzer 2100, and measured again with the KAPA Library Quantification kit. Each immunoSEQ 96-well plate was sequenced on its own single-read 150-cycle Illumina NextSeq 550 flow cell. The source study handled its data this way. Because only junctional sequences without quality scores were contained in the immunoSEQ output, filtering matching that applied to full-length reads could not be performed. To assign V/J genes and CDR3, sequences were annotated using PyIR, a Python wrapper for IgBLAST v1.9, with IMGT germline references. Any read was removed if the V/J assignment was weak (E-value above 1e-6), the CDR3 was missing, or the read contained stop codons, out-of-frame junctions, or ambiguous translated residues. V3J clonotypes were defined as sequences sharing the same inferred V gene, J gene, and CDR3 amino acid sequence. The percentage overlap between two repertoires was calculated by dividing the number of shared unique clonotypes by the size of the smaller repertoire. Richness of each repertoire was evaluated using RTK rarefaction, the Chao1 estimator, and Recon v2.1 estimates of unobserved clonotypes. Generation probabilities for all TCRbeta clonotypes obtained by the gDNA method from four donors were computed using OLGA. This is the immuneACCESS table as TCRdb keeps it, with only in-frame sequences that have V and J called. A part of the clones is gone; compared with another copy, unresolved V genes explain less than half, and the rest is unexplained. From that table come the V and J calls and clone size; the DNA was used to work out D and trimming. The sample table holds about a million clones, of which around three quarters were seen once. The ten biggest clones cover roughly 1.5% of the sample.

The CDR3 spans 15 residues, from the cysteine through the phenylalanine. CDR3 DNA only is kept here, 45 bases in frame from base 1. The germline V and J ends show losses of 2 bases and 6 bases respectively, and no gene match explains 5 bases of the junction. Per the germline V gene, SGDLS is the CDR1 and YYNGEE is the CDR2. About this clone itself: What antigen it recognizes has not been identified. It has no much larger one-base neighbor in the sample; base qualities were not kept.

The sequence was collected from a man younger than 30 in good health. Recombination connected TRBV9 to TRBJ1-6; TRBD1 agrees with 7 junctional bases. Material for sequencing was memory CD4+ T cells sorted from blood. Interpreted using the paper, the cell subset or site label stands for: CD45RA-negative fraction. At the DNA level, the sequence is TGTGCCAGCAGCGTCGGACAGGAGACTAATTCACCCCTCCACTTT. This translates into CASSVGQETNSPLHF.